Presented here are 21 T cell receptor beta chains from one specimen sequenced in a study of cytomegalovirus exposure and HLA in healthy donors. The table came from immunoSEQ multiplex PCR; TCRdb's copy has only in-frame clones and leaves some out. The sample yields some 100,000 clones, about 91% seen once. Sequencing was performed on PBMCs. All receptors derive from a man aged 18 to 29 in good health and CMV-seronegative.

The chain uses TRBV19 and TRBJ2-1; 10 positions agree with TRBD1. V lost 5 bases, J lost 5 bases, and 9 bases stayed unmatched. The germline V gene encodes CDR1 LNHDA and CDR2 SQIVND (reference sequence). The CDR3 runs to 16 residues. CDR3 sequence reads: CASSGQGQGKNNEQFF. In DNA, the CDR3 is TGTGCCAGTAGTGGGCAGGGACAGGGGAAGAACAATGAGCAGTTCTTC.

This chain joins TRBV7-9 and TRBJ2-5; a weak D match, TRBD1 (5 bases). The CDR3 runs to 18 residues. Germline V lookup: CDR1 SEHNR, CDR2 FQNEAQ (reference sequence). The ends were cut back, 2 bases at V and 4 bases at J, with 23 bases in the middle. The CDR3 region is CASSLIALRVREGETQYF. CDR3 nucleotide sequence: TGTGCCAGCAGCTTAATAGCCCTCCGGGTCAGGGAAGGAGAGACCCAGTACTTC.

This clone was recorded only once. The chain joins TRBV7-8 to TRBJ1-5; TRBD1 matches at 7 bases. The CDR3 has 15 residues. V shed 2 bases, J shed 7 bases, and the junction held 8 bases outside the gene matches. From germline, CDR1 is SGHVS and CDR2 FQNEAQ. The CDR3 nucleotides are TGTGCCAGCAGCTTATTCGACAGGGAGAGGCAGCCCCAGCATTTT. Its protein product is CASSLFDRERQPQHF. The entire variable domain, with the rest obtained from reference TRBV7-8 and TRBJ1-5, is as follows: GAGVSQSPRYKVAKRGQDVALRCDPISGHVSLFWYQQALGQGPEFLTYFQNEAQLDKSGLPSDRFFAERPEGSVSTLKIQRTQQEDSAVYLCASSLFDRERQPQHFGDGTRLSIL.

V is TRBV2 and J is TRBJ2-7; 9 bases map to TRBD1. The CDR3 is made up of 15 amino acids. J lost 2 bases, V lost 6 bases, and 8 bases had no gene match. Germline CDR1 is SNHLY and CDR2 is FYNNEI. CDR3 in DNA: TGTGCCAGCAGGGAACGGACAGGGGATCCCTACGAGCAGTACTTC. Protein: CASRERTGDPYEQYF.

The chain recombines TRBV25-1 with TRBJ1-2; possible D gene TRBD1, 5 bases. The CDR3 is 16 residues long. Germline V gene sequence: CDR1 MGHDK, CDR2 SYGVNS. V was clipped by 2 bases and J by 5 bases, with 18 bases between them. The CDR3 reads CASSEVNRAGIYGYTF. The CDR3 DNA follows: TGTGCCAGCAGTGAAGTTAATCGGGCAGGGATTTATGGCTACACCTTC.

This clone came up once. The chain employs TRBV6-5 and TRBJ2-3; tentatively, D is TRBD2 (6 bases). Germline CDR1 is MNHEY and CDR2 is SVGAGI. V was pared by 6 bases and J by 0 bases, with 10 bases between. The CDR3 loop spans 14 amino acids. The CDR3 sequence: CASRRDFSTDTQYF. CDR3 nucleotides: TGTGCCAGCAGGAGGGACTTCAGCACAGATACGCAGTATTTT.

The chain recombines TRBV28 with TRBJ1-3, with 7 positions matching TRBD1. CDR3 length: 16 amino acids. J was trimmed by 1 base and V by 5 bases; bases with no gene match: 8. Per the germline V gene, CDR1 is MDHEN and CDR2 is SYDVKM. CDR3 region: CASSRGKGASGNTIYF. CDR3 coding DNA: TGTGCCAGCAGTAGAGGAAAGGGGGCATCTGGAAACACCATATATTTT.

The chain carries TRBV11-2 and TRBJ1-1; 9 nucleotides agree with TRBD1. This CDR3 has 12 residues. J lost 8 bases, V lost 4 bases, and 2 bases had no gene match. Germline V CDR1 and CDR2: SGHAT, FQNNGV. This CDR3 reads CASSWDRDEAFF. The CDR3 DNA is TGTGCCAGCAGCTGGGACAGGGACGAAGCTTTCTTT.

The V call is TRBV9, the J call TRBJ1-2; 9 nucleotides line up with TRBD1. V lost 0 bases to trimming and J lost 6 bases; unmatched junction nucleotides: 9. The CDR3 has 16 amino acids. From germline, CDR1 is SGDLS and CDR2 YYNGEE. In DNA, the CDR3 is TGTGCCAGCAGCGTAGGGATAGGGACAGGGATCGATGGCTACACCTTC. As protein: CASSVGIGTGIDGYTF.

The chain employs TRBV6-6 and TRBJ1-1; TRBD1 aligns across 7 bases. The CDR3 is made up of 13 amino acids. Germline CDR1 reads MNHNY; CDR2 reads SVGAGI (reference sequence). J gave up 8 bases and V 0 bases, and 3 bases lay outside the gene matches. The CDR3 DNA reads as TGTGCCAGCAGTTACTCCGACAGGGTGGAAGCTTTCTTT. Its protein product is CASSYSDRVEAFF.

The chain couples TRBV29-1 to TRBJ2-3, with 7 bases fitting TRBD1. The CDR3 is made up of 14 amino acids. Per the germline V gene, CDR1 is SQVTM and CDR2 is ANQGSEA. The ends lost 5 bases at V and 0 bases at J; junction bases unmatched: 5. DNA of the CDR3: TGCAGCGTTCGGGACAGACCCAGCACAGATACGCAGTATTTT. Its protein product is CSVRDRPSTDTQYF.

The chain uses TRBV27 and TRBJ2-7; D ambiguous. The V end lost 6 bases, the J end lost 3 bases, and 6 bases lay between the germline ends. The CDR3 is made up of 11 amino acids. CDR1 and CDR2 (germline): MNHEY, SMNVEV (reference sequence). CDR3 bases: TGTGCCAGCAGCAACAACTACGAGCAGTACTTC. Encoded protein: CASSNNYEQYF.

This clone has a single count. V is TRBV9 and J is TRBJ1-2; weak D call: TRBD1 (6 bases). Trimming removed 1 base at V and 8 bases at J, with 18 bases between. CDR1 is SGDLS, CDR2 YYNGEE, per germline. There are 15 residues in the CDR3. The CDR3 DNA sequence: TGTGCCAGCAGCGTAATCGGGGGGCCTACGAGGGGCTACACCTTC. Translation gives CASSVIGGPTRGYTF. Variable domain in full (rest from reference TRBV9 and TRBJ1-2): DSGVTQTPKHLITATGQRVTLRCSPRSGDLSVYWYQQSLDQGLQFLIQYYNGEERAKGNILERFSAQQFPDLHSELNLSSLELGDSALYFCASSVIGGPTRGYTFGSGTRLTVV.

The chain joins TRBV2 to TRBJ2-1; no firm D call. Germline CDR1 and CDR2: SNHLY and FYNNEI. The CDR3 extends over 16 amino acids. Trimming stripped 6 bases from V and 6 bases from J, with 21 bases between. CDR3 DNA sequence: TGTGCCAGCAGCCTGATACTACCTACTGCAGCCAATGAGCAGTTCTTC. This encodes CASSLILPTAANEQFF.

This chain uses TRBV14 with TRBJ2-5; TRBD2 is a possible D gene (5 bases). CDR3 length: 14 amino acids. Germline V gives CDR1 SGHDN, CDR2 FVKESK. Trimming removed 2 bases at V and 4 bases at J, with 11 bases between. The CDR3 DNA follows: TGTGCCAGCAGCCAATTCCGGGCGGGAGAGACCCAGTACTTC. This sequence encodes CASSQFRAGETQYF. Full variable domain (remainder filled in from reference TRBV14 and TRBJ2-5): EAGVTQFPSHSVIEKGQTVTLRCDPISGHDNLYWYRRVMGKEIKFLLHFVKESKQDESGMPNNRFLAERTGGTYSTLKVQPAELEDSGVYFCASSQFRAGETQYFGPGTRLLVL.

CDR3 loop: CASSELAGATDTQYF. The CDR3 bases are TGTGCCAGCAGTGAACTAGCGGGGGCCACAGATACGCAGTATTTT. The chain carries TRBV6-4 and TRBJ2-3; 11 bases are shared with TRBD2. This CDR3 is 15 amino acids long. V lost 3 bases and J lost 2; bases outside the gene matches: 1. The V gene's germline CDR1 is MRHNA and CDR2 SNTAGT.

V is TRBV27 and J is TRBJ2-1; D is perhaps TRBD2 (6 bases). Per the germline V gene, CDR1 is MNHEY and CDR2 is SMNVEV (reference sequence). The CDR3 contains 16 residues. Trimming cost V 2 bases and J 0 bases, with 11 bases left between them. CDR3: CASSLLASSSYNEQFF. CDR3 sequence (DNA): TGTGCCAGCAGTTTACTAGCGTCTAGCTCCTACAATGAGCAGTTCTTC.

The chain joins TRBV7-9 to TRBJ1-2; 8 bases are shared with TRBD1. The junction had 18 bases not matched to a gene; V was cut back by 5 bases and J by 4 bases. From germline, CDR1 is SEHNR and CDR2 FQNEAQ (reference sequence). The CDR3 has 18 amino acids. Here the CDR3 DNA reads TGTGCCAGCAGCCCGTGGCGTGGACCGGGACAGGCCCTCTATGGCTACACCTTC. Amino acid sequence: CASSPWRGPGQALYGYTF.

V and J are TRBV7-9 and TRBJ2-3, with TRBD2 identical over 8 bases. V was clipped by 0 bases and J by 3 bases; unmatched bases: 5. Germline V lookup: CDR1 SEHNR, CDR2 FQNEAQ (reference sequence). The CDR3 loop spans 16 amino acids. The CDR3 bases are TGTGCCAGCAGCTTAGCGACTAGCGAGACGACAGATACGCAGTATTTT. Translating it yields CASSLATSETTDTQYF.

The CDR3 region is CASSSLRGKETQYF. CDR3 nucleotide sequence: TGTGCCAGCAGCTCACTTAGGGGAAAAGAGACCCAGTACTTC. The chain is built from TRBV27 and TRBJ2-5; D is perhaps TRBD1 (5 bases). There are 14 residues in the CDR3. Looked up from germline, CDR1 is MNHEY and CDR2 is SMNVEV (reference sequence). The V and J ends lost 6 bases and 3 bases respectively, with 14 bases between them.

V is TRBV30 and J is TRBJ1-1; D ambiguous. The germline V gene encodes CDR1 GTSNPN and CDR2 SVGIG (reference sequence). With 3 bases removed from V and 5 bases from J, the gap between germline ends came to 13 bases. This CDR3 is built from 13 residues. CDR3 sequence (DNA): TGTGCCTGGAGGAATGGGTTCGGGACTGAAGCTTTCTTT. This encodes CAWRNGFGTEAFF. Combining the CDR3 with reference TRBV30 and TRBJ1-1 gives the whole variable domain SQTIHQWPATLVQPVGSPLSLECTVEGTSNPNLYWYRQAAGRGLQLLFYSVGIGQISSEVPQNLSASRPQDRQFILSSKKLLLSDSGFYLCAWRNGFGTEAFFGQGTRLTVV.